One and the same sample provided the 9 T cell receptor beta chains below, sequenced in a study of T cells in Graves' hyperthyroidism and ophthalmopathy. Amplified regions were TCR beta CDR3 sequences from RNA transcripts. The primer set for the first-round RT-PCR of the TCR CDR3 was HTBI. TCRdb recomputed calls from the multiplex PCR reads with MiXCR, one row per CDR3 protein. The table includes hundreds of thousands of distinct CDR3 sequences, 14% detected once. Material for sequencing was blood. These receptor sequences come from a woman aged 18-30 years with Graves' hyperthyroidism.

This clonotype was seen at least ten times. V and J are TRBV5-5 and TRBJ2-3, with D possibly matching TRBD2 (6 bases). Germline V gene data show CDR1 as SGHKS and CDR2 as YYEKEE (reference sequence). Trimming took off 5 bases at V and 2 bases at J, with 18 bases between the two ends. CDR3 length: 16 amino acids. The CDR3, as DNA: TGTGCCAGCAGTACCCGGAGTAGCGGATTCACAGATACGCAGTATTTT. Translating gives CASSTRSSGFTDTQYF. The variable domain in full, completed from reference TRBV5-5 and TRBJ2-3, reads DAGVTQSPTHLIKTRGQQVTLRCSPISGHKSVSWYQQVLGQGPQFIFQYYEKEERGRGNFPDRFSARQFPNYSSELNVNALLLGDSALYLCASSTRSSGFTDTQYFGPGTRLTVL.

This clonotype has at least ten counts. At one boundary the junction diverges from the germline segment, which might be a read error. The V call is TRBV6-5, the J call TRBJ2-7; unclear D gene. CDR3 size: 13 residues. Germline V gives CDR1 MNHEY, CDR2 SVGAGI. The DNA of the CDR3 is TGTGCCAGCAGTTACTCGGGCCTCCACGAGCAGCACTTC. Translation gives CASSYSGLHEQHF.

This clonotype was found a few times. The chain combines TRBV3-1 with TRBJ2-1; no reliable D call. CDR3 size: 14 residues. Trimming took off 4 bases at V and 15 bases at J, with 22 bases between the two ends. Germline CDR1 and CDR2: LGHDT and YNNKEL (reference sequence). CDR3 amino acids: CASSPPQPSSMPFF. CDR3 DNA: TGTGCCAGCAGCCCCCCTCAGCCTTCTTCAATGCCGTTCTTC.

Ten or more counts support this clonotype. The V call is TRBV30, the J call TRBJ2-1; D tentatively reads TRBD1 or TRBD2 (5 bases each). The V end lost 3 bases, the J end lost 3 bases, and 18 bases lay between the germline ends. Germline CDR1 is GTSNPN and CDR2 is SVGIG (reference sequence). The CDR3 runs 16 residues. CDR3 sequence reads: CAWRPKFRDLYNEQFF. The DNA for the CDR3 is TGTGCCTGGAGACCCAAATTCCGGGACCTCTACAATGAGCAGTTCTTC.

This clonotype has at least ten counts. The rearrangement links TRBV30 to TRBJ2-7; weak D call: TRBD2 (5 bases). From germline, CDR1 is GTSNPN and CDR2 SVGIG (reference sequence). Trimming left V 0 bases short and J 4 bases short, with 16 bases between. CDR3 size: 15 residues. The CDR3 region is CAWSVQDSRKYEQYF. As DNA, the CDR3 is TGTGCCTGGAGTGTTCAGGACTCTCGGAAATACGAGCAGTACTTC. The entire variable domain, with the rest obtained from reference TRBV30 and TRBJ2-7, is as follows: SQTIHQWPATLVQPVGSPLSLECTVEGTSNPNLYWYRQAAGRGLQLLFYSVGIGQISSEVPQNLSASRPQDRQFILSSKKLLLSDSGFYLCAWSVQDSRKYEQYFGPGTRLTVT.

In this sample, this clonotype turned up many times. The chain combines TRBV3-1 with TRBJ1-4; tentatively, D is TRBD1 (6 bases). Germline CDR1 LGHDT, CDR2 YNNKEL (reference sequence). This CDR3 comprises 16 residues. V was pared by 2 bases and J by 4 bases, with 14 bases between. The CDR3 here is CASSQLPGALNEKLFF. CDR3 coding DNA: TGTGCCAGCAGCCAACTTCCAGGGGCCCTTAATGAAAAACTGTTTTTT.

This clonotype was detected many times. The chain couples TRBV28 to TRBJ2-5; D not certain. The CDR3 is 16 residues long. V was trimmed by 5 bases and J by 1 base, leaving 17 bases between them. Germline V gene sequence: CDR1 MDHEN, CDR2 SYDVKM. CDR3 residues: CASSPTGQQPQETQYF. DNA of the CDR3: TGTGCCAGCAGTCCCACTGGGCAACAACCCCAAGAGACCCAGTACTTC.

This clonotype was detected many times. CDR3 in DNA: TGTGCCAGCAGTGAACTGGCCAATGAGCAGTTCTTC. Encoded protein: CASSELANEQFF. The rearrangement uses TRBV7-2 and TRBJ2-1; no firm D call. V shed 6 bases and J shed 6 bases, with 9 bases lying between them. This CDR3 spans 12 amino acids. The germline CDR1 and CDR2 sequences are SGHTA and FQGNSA.

This clonotype was seen only a few times. V and J are TRBV20-1 and TRBJ2-4; tentatively, D is TRBD2 (6 bases). V lost 5 bases, J lost 8 bases, and 16 bases lay in between. CDR3 size: 13 residues. Germline assignment: CDR1 DFQATT and CDR2 SNEGSKA (reference sequence). The chain's CDR3 is CSAGDGGNYIQYF. In nucleotides, the CDR3 is TGCAGTGCTGGGGACGGGGGTAATTACATTCAGTACTTC.